The entry below describes one TCR beta chain. The entry originates in a study of blood T cell repertoires in COVID-19. Trimming cost V 1 base and J 10 bases, with 10 bases left between them. The CDR3 sequence is 11 residues long. CDR1 and CDR2 from the germline V gene are GTSNPN and SVGIG (reference sequence). Sequencing was performed with immunoSEQ multiplex PCR; in TCRdb, only in-frame clones are kept and a portion is missing. The sample consists of more than 95,000 clones, about four fifths of them appearing once. This TCR was recovered from a human donor in a cohort sampled during active COVID-19. V is TRBV30 and J is TRBJ1-1; D is unresolved. Sequencing input: peripheral blood. DNA of the CDR3: TGTGCCTGGAGTGGCGGCCCTTTAGCTTTCTTT. Translating it yields CAWSGGPLAFF.